This TCR beta chain derives from a study of regulatory T cells in long-lasting Graves disease. Study-wide points: Whereas about a thousand public clonotypes were shared by new patients, persistent patients shared more, at approximately 2,700. It is possible that accuracy was reduced by the small size of the sample.

Investigators prepared the TCR beta libraries by applying iRepertoire HTBI primers and Arm-PCR of CDR3 regions. TCRdb fed the multiplex PCR reads into MiXCR, producing one record per CDR3 protein. The data show about 240,000 distinct CDR3 sequences, roughly a fifth seen once. Trimming stripped 1 base from V and 4 bases from J, with 10 bases between. Per the germline V gene, CDR1 is LGHDT and CDR2 is YNNKEL (reference sequence). This CDR3 comprises 14 residues. Regarding time point: newly diagnosed GD, antithyroid drugs for less than 3 months. The TCR library was made from RNA extracted from PBMCs. This clonotype was recorded many times. What it binds is unknown.

The receptor was isolated from a female donor with Graves disease. The material sequenced was peripheral blood mononuclear cells (PBMCs), taken at new diagnosis, from a patient treated with antithyroid drugs. The chain combines TRBV3-1 with TRBJ1-1, with D possibly matching TRBD1 (6 bases). CDR3 residues: CASSQAGAGTEAFF. CDR3 in DNA: TGTGCCAGCAGCCAAGCGGGGGCGGGCACTGAAGCTTTCTTT.